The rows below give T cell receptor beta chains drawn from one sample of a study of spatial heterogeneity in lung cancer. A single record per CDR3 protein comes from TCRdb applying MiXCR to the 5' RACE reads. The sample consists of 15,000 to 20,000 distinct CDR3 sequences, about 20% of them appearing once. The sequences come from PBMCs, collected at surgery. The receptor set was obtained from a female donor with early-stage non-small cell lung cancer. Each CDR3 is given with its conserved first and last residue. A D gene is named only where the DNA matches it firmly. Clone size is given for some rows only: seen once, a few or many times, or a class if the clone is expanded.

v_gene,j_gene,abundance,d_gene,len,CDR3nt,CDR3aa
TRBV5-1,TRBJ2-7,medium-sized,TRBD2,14,TGCGCCAACCTGGGACTAGCGGAAACCTACGAGCAGTACTTC,CANLGLAETYEQYF
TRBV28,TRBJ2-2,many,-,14,TGTGCCAGCAGTCCCCGTTTACGGCCCGGGGAGCTGTTTTTT,CASSPRLRPGELFF
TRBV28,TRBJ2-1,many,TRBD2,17,TGTGCCAGCAGTTCCGTCCCTGGGGGCGGGAGGGGCAATGAGCAGTTCTTC,CASSSVPGGGRGNEQFF
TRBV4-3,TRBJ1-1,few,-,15,TGCGCCAGCAGCCAAGAGAGGCAAATGAACACTGAAGCTTTCTTT,CASSQERQMNTEAFF
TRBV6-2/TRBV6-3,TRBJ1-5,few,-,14,TGTGCCAGCAGAGGACAGCTTTTGTATCAGCCCCAGCATTTT,CASRGQLLYQPQHF
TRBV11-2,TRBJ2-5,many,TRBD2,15,TGTGCCAGCAGCCCCGGGACTATCGAGCAAGAGACCCAGTACTTC,CASSPGTIEQETQYF
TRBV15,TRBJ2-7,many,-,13,TGTGCCACACAAAGAGGCAGCACCTACGAGCAGTACTTC,CATQRGSTYEQYF
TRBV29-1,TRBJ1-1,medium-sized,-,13,TGCAGCGTTGACTTCCCCGGACGGGCTGAAGCTTTCTTT,CSVDFPGRAEAFF
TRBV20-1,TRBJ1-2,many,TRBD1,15,TGCAGTGCTAGACAGGGACAGACCACTAACTATGGCTACACCTTC,CSARQGQTTNYGYTF
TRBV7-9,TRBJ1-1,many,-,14,TGTGCCAGCAGCGCCAACAACTTAAGAACTGAAGCTTTCTTT,CASSANNLRTEAFF
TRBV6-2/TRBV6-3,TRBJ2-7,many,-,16,TGTGCCAGCAGAAATTATCAGAACCTCCGCTCCTACGAGCAGTACTTC,CASRNYQNLRSYEQYF
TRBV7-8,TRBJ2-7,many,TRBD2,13,TGTGCCAGCAGCTTAGGGACTAGAACCGAGCAGTACTTC,CASSLGTRTEQYF
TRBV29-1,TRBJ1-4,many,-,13,TGCAGCGCCTTGCGGGGTTCTGGGGAAAAACTGTTTTTT,CSALRGSGEKLFF
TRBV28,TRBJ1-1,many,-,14,TGTGCCAGCTCCATCCGAGGTGGGTCGAGGGTAGCTTTCTTT,CASSIRGGSRVAFF
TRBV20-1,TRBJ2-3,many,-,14,TGCAGTGCTAGTGAAGGGCGGAGGGCAGATACGCAGTATTTT,CSASEGRRADTQYF
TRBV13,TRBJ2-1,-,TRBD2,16,TGTGCCAGCAGCTTAGACGGGACTAGCGGGAACAATGAGCAGTTCTTC,CASSLDGTSGNNEQFF
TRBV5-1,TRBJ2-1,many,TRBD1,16,TGCGCCAGCAGCGCAAGGGGACAGAGAACCTACAATGAGCAGTTCTTC,CASSARGQRTYNEQFF
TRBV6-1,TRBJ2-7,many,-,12,TGTGCCAGCAGTGAAATCAAGGGCGAGCAGTACTTC,CASSEIKGEQYF
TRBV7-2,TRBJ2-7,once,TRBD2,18,TGTGCCAGCAGCCTACTAGCGGGAGCCCGACCAAGTATATACGAGCAGTACTTC,CASSLLAGARPSIYEQYF
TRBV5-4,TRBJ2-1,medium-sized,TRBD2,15,TGTGCCAGCAGCTTGGGCACTAGCGGGAGGAATGAGCAGTTCTTC,CASSLGTSGRNEQFF
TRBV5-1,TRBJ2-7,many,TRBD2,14,TGCGCCAGCAGCTTGTCGGGAGGGTCCTACGAGCAGTACTTC,CASSLSGGSYEQYF
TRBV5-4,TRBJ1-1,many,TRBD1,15,TGTGCCAGCAGCAGTAAACAGGGGAGGAACACTGAAGCTTTCTTT,CASSSKQGRNTEAFF
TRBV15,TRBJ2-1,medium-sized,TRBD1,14,TGTGCCACCAGCAGAGGACAGGGAGAAAATGAGCAGTTCTTC,CATSRGQGENEQFF
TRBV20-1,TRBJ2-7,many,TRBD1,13,TGCAGTGCCCAGGACAGGGGTCCCTACGAGCAGTACTTC,CSAQDRGPYEQYF
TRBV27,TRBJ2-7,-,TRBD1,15,TGTGCCAGCAGTTTTGGATCAGGGGGCATCTACGAGCAGTACTTC,CASSFGSGGIYEQYF
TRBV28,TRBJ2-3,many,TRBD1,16,TGTGCCAGCAGTCTCCCCCCCGGGACAGGATTCATTGGGCAGTATTTT,CASSLPPGTGFIGQYF
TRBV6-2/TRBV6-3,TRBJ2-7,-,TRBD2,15,TGTGCCAGCAGTTACCAGATTAGCGGGAGCCACGAGCAGTACTTC,CASSYQISGSHEQYF
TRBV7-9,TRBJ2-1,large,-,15,TGTGCCAGCAGCTTCGGGGGAGAATTCTACAATGAGCAGTTCTTC,CASSFGGEFYNEQFF
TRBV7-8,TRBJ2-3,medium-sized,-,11,TGTGCCAGCAGTTTGGGGACTACGCAGTATTTT,CASSLGTTQYF
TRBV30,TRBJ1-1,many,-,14,TGTGCCTGGAGTGTACCCAGGCGAAACACTGAAGCTTTCTTT,CAWSVPRRNTEAFF
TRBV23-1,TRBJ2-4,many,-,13,TGCGCCAGCAGTCATTGTTTCGAGGACATTCAGTACTTC,CASSHCFEDIQYF
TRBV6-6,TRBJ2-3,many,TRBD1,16,TGTGCCAGCAGTCAAAATCGACAGGGATTCACAGATACGCAGTATTTT,CASSQNRQGFTDTQYF
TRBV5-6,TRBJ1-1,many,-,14,TGTGCCAGCAGGAAAGGTGGTGGGAGCACTGAAGCTTTCTTT,CASRKGGGSTEAFF
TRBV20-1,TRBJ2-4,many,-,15,TGCAGTGCTAAGGACTCCTCCCGAGCCAAAAACATTCAGTACTTC,CSAKDSSRAKNIQYF
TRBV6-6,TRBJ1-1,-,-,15,TGTGCCAGCAGTCGCCAACAGGGAACGTACACTGAAGCTTTCTTT,CASSRQQGTYTEAFF
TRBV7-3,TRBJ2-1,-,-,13,TGTGCCAGCAGCTTTATACAGGGCAATGAGCAGTTCTTC,CASSFIQGNEQFF
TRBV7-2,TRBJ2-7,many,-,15,TGTGCCAGCAGCCAGTTGAGTCCGAGCTCCTACGAGCAGTACTTC,CASSQLSPSSYEQYF
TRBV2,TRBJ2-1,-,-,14,TGTGCCGGTAAAGAACTAGTCTCCTACAATGAGCAGTTCTTC,CAGKELVSYNEQFF
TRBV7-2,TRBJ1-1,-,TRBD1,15,TGTGCCAGCAGCTTAGAGGACAGGGCTAACACTGAAGCTTTCTTT,CASSLEDRANTEAFF
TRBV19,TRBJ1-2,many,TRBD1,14,TGTGCCAGTAGTCAACAGGGGAGAGACTATGGCTACACCTTC,CASSQQGRDYGYTF
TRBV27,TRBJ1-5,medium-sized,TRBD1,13,TGTGCCAGCCGACGACAGGGGGATCAGCCCCAGCATTTT,CASRRQGDQPQHF
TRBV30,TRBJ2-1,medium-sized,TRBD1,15,TGTGCCTGGAGCCACCCCGGGACAGACTACAATGAGCAGTTCTTC,CAWSHPGTDYNEQFF
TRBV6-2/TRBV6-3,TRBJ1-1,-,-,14,TGTGCCAGCAGTTACTTAGCGGAAAACACTGAAGCTTTCTTT,CASSYLAENTEAFF
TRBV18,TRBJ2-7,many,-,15,TGTGCCAGCTCAACCCAGGTTCCCAGGGCGGGAGAGCAGTACTTC,CASSTQVPRAGEQYF
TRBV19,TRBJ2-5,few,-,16,TGTGCCAGTAGTATCGGTTACGGGACACTCCAAGAGACCCAGTACTTC,CASSIGYGTLQETQYF
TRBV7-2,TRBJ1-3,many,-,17,TGTGCCAGCAGCAAGTTGAATAGGCGCAGCTCTGGAAACACCATATATTTT,CASSKLNRRSSGNTIYF
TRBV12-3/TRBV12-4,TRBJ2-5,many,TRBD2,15,TGTGCCAGCAGTTTCACGTGGGAGGGCCGGGAGACCCAGTACTTC,CASSFTWEGRETQYF
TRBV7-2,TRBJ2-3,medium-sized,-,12,TGTGCCAGCAGCTTATGGAGAGATACGCAGTATTTT,CASSLWRDTQYF
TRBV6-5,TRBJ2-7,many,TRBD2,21,TGTGCCAGCCGTAAACGGGCGGGCGGGAGGCTAGCGGGTCCCCCTCCTCCCGAGCAGTACTTC,CASRKRAGGRLAGPPPPEQYF
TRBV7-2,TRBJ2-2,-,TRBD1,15,TGTGCCAGCAGCTCCGGGACAGGGCTTGCCGGGGAGCTGTTTTTT,CASSSGTGLAGELFF
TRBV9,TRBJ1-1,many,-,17,TGTGCCAGCAGCCGTCCCGCCCGTGAAGGCCAGATGGCTGAAGCTTTCTTT,CASSRPAREGQMAEAFF
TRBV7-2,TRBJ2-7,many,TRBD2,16,TGTGCCAGCAGCTTAGCGCTTGGCGGGAGGGCCTACGAGCAGTACTTC,CASSLALGGRAYEQYF
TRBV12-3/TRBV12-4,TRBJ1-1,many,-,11,TGTGCCAGCCGAAGCATTACTGAAGCTTTCTTT,CASRSITEAFF
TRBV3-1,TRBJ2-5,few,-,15,TGTGCCAGCAGCCTCCTAGCAGCCGCCCATGATACCCAGTACTTC,CASSLLAAAHDTQYF
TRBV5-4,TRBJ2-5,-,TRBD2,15,TGTGCCAGCAGCTTGCCGCTAGCGGGAGAAGAGACCCAGTACTTC,CASSLPLAGEETQYF
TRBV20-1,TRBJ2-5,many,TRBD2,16,TGCAGTGCTAGAGATGTGACTAGCGGGAGGTTCGAGACCCAGTACTTC,CSARDVTSGRFETQYF
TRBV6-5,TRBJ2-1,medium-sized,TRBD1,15,TGTGCCAGCAGTTCAGGGTCAGGGGGCCGAAATGAGCAGTTCTTC,CASSSGSGGRNEQFF
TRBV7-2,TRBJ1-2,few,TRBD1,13,TGTGCCAGCAGCTTGGGACAGGCACATGGCTACACCTTC,CASSLGQAHGYTF